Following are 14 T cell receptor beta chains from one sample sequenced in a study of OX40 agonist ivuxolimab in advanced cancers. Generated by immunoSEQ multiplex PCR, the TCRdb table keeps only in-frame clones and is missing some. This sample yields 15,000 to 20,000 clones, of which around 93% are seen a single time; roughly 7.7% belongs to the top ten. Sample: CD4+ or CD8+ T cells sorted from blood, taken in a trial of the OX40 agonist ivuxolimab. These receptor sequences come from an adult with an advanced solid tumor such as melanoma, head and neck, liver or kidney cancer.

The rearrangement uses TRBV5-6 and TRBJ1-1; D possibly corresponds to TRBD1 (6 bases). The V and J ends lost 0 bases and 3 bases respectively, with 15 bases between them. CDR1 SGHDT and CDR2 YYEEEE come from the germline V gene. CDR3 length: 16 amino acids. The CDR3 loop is CASSLGTTGRDTEAFF. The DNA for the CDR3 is TGTGCCAGCAGCTTGGGTACGACAGGCCGGGACACTGAAGCTTTCTTT.

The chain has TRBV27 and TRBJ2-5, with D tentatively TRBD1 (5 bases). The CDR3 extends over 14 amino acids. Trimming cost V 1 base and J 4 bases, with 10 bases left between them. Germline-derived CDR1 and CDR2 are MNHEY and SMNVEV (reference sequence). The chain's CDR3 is CASSLLGDSETQYF. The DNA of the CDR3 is TGTGCCAGCAGTTTATTAGGGGATTCAGAGACCCAGTACTTC.

The DNA for the CDR3 is TGTGCCAGCAGTTTACAGGCGAACACTGAAGCTTTCTTT. Amino acid sequence: CASSLQANTEAFF. This sequence joins TRBV27 and TRBJ1-1, with D unresolved. Germline assignment: CDR1 MNHEY and CDR2 SMNVEV (reference sequence). V was pared by 2 bases and J by 1 base, with 5 bases between. The CDR3 length is 13 residues.

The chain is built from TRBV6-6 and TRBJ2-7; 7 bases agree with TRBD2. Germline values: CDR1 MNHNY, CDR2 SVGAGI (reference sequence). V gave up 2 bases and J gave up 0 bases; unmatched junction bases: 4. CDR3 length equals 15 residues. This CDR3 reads CASSYAGGSSYEQYF. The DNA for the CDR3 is TGTGCCAGCAGTTACGCCGGCGGGAGCTCCTACGAGCAGTACTTC.

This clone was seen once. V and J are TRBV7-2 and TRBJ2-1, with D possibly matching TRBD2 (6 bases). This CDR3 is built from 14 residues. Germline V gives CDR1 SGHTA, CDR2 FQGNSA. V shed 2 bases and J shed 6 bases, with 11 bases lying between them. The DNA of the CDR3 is TGTGCCAGCAGCTTATCACTAGCTGGCAATGAGCAGTTCTTC. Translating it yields CASSLSLAGNEQFF.

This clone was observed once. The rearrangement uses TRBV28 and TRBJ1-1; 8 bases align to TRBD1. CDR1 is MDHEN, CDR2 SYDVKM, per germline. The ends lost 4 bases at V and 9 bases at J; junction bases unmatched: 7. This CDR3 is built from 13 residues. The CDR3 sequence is CASSSWTGPKAFF. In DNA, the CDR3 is TGTGCCAGCAGTTCCTGGACAGGGCCGAAAGCTTTCTTT.

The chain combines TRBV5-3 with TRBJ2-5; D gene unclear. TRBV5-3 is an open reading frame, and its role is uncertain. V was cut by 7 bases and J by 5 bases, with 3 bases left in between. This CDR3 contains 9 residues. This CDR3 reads CARGETQYF. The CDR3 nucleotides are TGTGCCAGAGGGGAGACCCAGTACTTC.

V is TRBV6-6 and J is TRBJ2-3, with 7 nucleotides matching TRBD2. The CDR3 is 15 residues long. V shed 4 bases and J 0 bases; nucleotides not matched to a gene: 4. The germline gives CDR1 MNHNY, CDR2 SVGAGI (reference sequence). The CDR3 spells CASSFLAVSTDTQYF. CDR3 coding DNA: TGTGCCAGCAGTTTTCTAGCGGTCAGCACAGATACGCAGTATTTT.

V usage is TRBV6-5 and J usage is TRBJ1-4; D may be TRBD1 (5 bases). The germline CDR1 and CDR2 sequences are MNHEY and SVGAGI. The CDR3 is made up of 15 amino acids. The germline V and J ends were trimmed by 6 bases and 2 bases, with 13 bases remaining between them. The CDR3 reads CASRPRVGTNEKLFF. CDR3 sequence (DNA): TGTGCCAGCAGGCCCAGGGTGGGGACTAATGAAAAACTGTTTTTT.

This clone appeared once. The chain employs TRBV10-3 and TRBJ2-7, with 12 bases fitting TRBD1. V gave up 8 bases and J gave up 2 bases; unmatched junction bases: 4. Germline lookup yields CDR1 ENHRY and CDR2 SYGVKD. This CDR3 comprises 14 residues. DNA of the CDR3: TGTGCCATCGGTGGGACAGGGGGCGCCTACGAGCAGTACTTC. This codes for CAIGGTGGAYEQYF.

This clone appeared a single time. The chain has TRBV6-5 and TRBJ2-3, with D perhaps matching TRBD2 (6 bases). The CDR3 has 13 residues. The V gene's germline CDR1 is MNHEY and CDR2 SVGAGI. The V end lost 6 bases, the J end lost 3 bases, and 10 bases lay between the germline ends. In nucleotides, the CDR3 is TGTGCCAGCAGCCCCGGGGGTACAGATACGCAGTATTTT. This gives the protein CASSPGGTDTQYF.

The CDR3 is CASRPLWGAGNSPLHF. The CDR3, as DNA: TGTGCCAGCAGGCCACTTTGGGGGGCCGGTAATTCACCCCTCCACTTT. V usage is TRBV28 and J usage is TRBJ1-6, with D maybe TRBD1 (6 bases). V lost 6 bases, J lost 6 bases, and 18 bases lay in between. The CDR3 extends over 16 amino acids. Germline CDR1 is MDHEN and CDR2 is SYDVKM.

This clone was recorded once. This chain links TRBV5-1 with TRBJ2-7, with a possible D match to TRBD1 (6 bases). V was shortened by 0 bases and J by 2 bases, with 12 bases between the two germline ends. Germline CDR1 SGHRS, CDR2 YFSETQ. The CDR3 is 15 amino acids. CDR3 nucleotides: TGCGCCAGCAGCTTGGGCCAGGGGTTCCCCTACGAGCAGTACTTC. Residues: CASSLGQGFPYEQYF.

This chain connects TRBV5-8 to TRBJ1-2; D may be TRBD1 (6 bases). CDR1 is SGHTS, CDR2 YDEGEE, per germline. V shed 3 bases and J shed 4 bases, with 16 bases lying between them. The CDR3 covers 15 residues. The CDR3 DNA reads TGTGCCAGCAGCTATGCCAGGGGCGGGCTCTATGGCTACACCTTC. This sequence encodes CASSYARGGLYGYTF.